This entry lists 2 T cell receptor beta chains sequenced from one sample in a study of T cell responses to AZD1222 COVID-19 vaccine (dated by TCRdb to the early 2020s). Library prep was done by the immunoSEQ multiplex PCR assay. This immuneACCESS table, as held by TCRdb, lists in-frame sequences with V and J called but not all clones. Of the missing ones, under half trace to an unresolved V gene in checked studies; the others have no known cause. The sample includes 160,000 or so clones, with around 90% observed a single time. The leading ten clones occupy 1.5% to 2% of the sample. This sample's time point label indicates: baseline before first vaccination. Specimen: peripheral blood, collected on day 0 of AZD1222 vaccination. These TCRs come from an adult in good health.

V and J are TRBV5-6 and TRBJ1-2, with D unresolved. CDR3 length equals 15 residues. The germline V gene encodes CDR1 SGHDT and CDR2 YYEEEE. Trimming shortened V by 2 bases and J by 6 bases, and 17 bases separated the two germline ends. The CDR3: CASSFPLAYLDGYTF. The CDR3 DNA reads as TGTGCCAGCAGCTTCCCACTTGCCTACCTGGATGGCTACACCTTC. Variable domain in full (rest from reference TRBV5-6 and TRBJ1-2): DAGVTQSPTHLIKTRGQQVTLRCSPKSGHDTVSWYQQALGQGPQFIFQYYEEEERQRGNFPDRFSGHQFPNYSSELNVNALLLGDSALYLCASSFPLAYLDGYTFGSGTRLTVV.

The chain uses TRBV2 and TRBJ1-1, with a tentative D call TRBD1 (6 bases). This CDR3 has 13 amino acids. V shed 8 bases and J shed 2 bases, with 12 bases lying between them. Germline CDR1 reads SNHLY; CDR2 reads FYNNEI. CDR3 amino acids: CASAWTANTEAFF. In nucleotides, the CDR3 is TGTGCCAGCGCCTGGACAGCTAACACTGAAGCTTTCTTT. Looking up the rest from reference TRBV2 and TRBJ1-1 gives the full variable domain: EPEVTQTPSHQVTQMGQEVILRCVPISNHLYFYWYRQILGQKVEFLVSFYNNEISEKSEIFDDQFSVERPDGSNFTLKIRSTKLEDSAMYFCASAWTANTEAFFGQGTRLTVV.